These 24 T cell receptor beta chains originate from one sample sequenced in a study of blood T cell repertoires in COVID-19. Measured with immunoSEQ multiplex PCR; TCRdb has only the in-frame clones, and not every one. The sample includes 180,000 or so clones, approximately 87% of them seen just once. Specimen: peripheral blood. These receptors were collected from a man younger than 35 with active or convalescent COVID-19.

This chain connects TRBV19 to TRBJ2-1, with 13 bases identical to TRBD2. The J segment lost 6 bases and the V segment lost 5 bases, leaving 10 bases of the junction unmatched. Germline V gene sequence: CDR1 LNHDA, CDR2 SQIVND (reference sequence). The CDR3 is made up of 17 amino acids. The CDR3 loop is CASSPGTSGVGGNEQFF. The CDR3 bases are TGTGCCAGTAGTCCCGGGACTAGCGGGGTGGGGGGCAATGAGCAGTTCTTC.

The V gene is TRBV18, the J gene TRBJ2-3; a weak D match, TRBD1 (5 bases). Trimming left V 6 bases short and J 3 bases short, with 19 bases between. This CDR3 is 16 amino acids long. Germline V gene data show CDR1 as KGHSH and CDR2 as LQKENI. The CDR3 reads CASSRLDSSPTDTQYF. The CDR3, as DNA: TGTGCCAGCTCCCGCCTCGACAGCTCACCAACAGATACGCAGTATTTT.

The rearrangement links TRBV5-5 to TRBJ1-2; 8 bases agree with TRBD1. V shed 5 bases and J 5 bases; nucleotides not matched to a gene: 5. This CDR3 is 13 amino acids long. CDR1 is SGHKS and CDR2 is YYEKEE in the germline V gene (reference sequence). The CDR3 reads CASSHGQGYGYTF. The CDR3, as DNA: TGTGCCAGCAGTCATGGACAGGGATATGGCTACACCTTC.

CDR3 residues: CAGHRGRTNTGELFF. DNA of the CDR3: TGTGCCGGCCACAGGGGGCGAACGAACACCGGGGAGCTGTTTTTT. The rearrangement uses TRBV5-8 and TRBJ2-2; 9 positions agree with TRBD1. The germline gives CDR1 SGHTS, CDR2 YDEGEE. V gave up 10 bases and J gave up 0 bases; unmatched junction bases: 7. This CDR3 contains 15 residues.

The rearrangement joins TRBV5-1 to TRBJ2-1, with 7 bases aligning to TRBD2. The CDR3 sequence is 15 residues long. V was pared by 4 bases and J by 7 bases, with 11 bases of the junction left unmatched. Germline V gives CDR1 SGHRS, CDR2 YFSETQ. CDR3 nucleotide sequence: TGCGCCAGCAGCCGGGGGGATTCCCAGACTAATGAGCAGTTCTTC. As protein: CASSRGDSQTNEQFF.

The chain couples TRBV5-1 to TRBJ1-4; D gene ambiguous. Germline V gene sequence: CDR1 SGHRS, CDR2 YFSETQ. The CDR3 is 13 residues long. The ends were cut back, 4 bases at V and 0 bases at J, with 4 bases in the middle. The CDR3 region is CASSTATNEKLFF. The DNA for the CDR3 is TGCGCCAGCAGCACTGCAACTAATGAAAAACTGTTTTTT.

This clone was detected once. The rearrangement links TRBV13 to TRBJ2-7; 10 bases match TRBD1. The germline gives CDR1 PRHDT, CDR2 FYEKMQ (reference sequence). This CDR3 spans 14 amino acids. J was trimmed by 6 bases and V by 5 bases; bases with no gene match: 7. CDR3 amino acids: CASSGPGTGAEQYV. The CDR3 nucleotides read TGTGCCAGCAGCGGTCCCGGGACAGGGGCCGAGCAGTACGTC.

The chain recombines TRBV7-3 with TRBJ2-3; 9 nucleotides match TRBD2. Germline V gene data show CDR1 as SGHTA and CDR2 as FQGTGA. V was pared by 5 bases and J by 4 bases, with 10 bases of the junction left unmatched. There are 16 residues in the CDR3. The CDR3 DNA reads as TGTGCCAGCAGCGCCCGACTAGCGGCATCCGCAGATACGCAGTATTTT. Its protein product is CASSARLAASADTQYF.

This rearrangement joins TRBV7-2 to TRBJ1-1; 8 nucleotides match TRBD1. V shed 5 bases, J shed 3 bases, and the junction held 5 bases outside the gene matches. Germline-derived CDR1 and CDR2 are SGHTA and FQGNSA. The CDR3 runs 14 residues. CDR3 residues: CASSLQGADTEAFF. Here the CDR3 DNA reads TGTGCCAGCAGCCTCCAGGGGGCGGACACTGAAGCTTTCTTT.

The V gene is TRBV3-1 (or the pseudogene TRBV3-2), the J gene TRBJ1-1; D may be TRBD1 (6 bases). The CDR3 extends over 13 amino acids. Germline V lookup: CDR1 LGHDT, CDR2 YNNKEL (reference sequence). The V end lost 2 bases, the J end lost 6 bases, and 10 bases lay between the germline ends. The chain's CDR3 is CASSQTGSAEAFF. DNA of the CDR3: TGTGCCAGCAGCCAAACAGGGAGCGCTGAAGCTTTCTTT.

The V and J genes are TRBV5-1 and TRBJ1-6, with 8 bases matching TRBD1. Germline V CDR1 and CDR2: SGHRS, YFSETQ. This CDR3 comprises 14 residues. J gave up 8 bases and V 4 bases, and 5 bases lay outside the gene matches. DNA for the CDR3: TGCGCCAGCAGCCCGACAGGGGAACATTCACCCCTCCACTTT. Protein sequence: CASSPTGEHSPLHF.

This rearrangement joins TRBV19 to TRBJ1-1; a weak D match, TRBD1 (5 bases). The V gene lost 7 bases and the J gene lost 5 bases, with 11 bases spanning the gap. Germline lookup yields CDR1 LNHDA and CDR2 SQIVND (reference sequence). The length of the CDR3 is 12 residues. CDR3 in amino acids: CASIRGGTEAFF. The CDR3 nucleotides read TGTGCCAGTATTCGGGGGGGGACTGAAGCTTTCTTT.

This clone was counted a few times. This CDR3 reads CASSPLGLNEKLFF. CDR3 in DNA: TGTGCCAGCTCACCATTGGGGCTGAATGAAAAACTGTTTTTT. The chain recombines TRBV18 with TRBJ1-4, with D possibly matching TRBD1 (5 bases). CDR1 and CDR2 from the germline V gene are KGHSH and LQKENI. The CDR3 is 14 amino acids. Trimming shortened V by 2 bases and J by 5 bases, and 9 bases separated the two germline ends.

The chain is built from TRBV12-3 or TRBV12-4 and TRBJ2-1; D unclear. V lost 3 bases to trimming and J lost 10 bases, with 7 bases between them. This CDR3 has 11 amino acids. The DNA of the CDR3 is TGTGCCAGCAGTTTGAGCCGGGAGCAGTTCTTC. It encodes CASSLSREQFF.

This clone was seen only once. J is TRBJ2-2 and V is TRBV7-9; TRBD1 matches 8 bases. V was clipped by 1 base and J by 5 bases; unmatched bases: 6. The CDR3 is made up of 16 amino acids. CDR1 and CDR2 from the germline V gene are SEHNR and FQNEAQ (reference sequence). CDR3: CASSLGTGSRTGELFF. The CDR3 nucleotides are TGTGCCAGCAGCTTAGGGACAGGGAGTCGGACCGGGGAGCTGTTTTTT. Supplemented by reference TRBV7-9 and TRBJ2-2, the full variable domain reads DTGVSQNPRHKITKRGQNVTFRCDPISEHNRLYWYRQTLGQGPEFLTYFQNEAQLEKSRLLSDRFSAERPKGSFSTLEIQRTEQGDSAMYLCASSLGTGSRTGELFFGEGSRLTVL.

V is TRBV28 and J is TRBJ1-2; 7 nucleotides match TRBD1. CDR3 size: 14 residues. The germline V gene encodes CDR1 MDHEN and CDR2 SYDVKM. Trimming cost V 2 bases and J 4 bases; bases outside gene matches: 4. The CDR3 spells CASSLAGGTYGYTF. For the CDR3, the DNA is TGTGCCAGCAGTTTAGCAGGGGGGACCTATGGCTACACCTTC.

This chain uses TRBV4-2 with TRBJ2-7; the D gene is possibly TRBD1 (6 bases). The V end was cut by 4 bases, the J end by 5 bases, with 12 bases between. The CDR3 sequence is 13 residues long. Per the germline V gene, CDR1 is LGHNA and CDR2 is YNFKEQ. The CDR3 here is CASSPTPGDEQYV. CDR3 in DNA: TGTGCCAGCAGCCCAACCCCAGGGGACGAGCAGTACGTC.

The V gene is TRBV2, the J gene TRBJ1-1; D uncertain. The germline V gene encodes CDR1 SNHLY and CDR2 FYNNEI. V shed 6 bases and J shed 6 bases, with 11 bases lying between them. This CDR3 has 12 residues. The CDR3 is CASRKELAEAFF. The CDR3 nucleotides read TGTGCCAGCAGAAAAGAGCTAGCTGAAGCTTTCTTT.

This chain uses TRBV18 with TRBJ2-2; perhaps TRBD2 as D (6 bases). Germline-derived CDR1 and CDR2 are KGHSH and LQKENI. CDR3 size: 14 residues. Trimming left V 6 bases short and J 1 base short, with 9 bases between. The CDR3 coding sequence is TGTGCCAGCTCCTGGGAGGAGAACACCGGGGAGCTGTTTTTT. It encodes CASSWEENTGELFF. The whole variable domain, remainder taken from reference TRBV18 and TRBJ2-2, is NAGVMQNPRHLVRRRGQEARLRCSPMKGHSHVYWYRQLPEEGLKFMVYLQKENIIDESGMPKERFSAEFPKEGPSILRIQQVVRGDSAAYFCASSWEENTGELFFGEGSRLTVL.

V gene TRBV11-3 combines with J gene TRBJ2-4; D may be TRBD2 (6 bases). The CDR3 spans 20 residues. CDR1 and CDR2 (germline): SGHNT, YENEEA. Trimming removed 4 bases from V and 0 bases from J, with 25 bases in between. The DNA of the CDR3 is TGTGCCAGCAGCTCTGCCGGATGGAGGGAAGACCATATAGCCAAAAACATTCAGTACTTC. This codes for CASSSAGWREDHIAKNIQYF.

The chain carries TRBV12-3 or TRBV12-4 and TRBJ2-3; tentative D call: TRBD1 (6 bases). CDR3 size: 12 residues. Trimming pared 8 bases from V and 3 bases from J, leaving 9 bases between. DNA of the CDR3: TGTGCCAGCCGAGGGGGAACAGATACGCAGTATTTT. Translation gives CASRGGTDTQYF.

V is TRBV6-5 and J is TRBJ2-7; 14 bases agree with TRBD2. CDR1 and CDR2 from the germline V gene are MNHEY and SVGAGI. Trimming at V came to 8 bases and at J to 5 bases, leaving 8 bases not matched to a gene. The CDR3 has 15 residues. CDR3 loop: CASCSGTSGSHEQYF. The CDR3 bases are TGTGCCAGCTGTTCCGGGACTAGCGGGAGTCACGAGCAGTACTTC.

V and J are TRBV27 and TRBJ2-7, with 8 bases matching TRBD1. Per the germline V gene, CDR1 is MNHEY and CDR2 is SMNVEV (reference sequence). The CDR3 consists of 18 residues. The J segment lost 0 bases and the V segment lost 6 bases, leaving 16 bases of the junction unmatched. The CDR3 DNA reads TGTGCCAGCAGACGACCCCCCCCCGAGACAGGGGACTCCTACGAGCAGTACGTC. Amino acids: CASRRPPPETGDSYEQYV.

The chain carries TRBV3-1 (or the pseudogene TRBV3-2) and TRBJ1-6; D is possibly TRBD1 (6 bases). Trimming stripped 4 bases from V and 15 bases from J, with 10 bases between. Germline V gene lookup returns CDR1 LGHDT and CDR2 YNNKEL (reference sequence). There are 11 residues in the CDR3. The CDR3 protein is CASSLQGNLHF. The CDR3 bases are TGTGCCAGCAGCCTACAGGGAAACCTCCACTTT.